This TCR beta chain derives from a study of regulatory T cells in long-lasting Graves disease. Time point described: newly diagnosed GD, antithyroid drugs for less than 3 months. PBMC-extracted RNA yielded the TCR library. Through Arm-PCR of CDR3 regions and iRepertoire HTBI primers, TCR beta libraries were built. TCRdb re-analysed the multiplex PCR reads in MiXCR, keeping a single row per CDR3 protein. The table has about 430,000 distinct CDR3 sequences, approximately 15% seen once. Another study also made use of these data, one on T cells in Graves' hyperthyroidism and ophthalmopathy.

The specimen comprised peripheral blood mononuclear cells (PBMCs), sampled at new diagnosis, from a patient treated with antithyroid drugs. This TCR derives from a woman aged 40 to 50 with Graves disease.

CDR3 bases: TGTGCCAGCTCACCACCGTCTGGGAACAGGTCCTACGAGCAGTACTTC. It codes for CASSPPSGNRSYEQYF. The chain links TRBV18 to TRBJ2-7, with a possible D match to TRBD1 (5 bases). Trimming took off 0 bases at V and 1 base at J, with 13 bases between the two ends. Per the germline V gene, CDR1 is KGHSH and CDR2 is LQKENI. CDR3 length: 16 amino acids. Drawing the rest from reference TRBV18 and TRBJ2-7, the complete variable domain is NAGVMQNPRHLVRRRGQEARLRCSPMKGHSHVYWYRQLPEEGLKFMVYLQKENIIDESGMPKERFSAEFPKEGPSILRIQQVVRGDSAAYFCASSPPSGNRSYEQYFGPGTRLTVT.